This T cell receptor beta chain was sequenced during a study of beta chain features in type 1 diabetes. Whole-study results and caveats: In type 1 diabetes patients, VDJ junctions had fewer insertions; deletions at these junctions were more frequent.

Regarding this clone: Its antigen is currently unknown.

Sorting that relied on CD45RO/CCR7/CD25/CD127/CD95/CD27 yielded CD4+ naive, central memory, regulatory and stem cell-like memory cells. Reverse transcription of all isolated RNA meant that expressed TCRB transcripts were sequenced. TCRdb's copy holds only in-frame clones and misses some; the assay was immunoSEQ multiplex PCR. The data contain around 150,000 clones, around 8% of them seen just once; the ten biggest clones take up approximately 0.65%. The V end was cut by 2 bases, the J end by 7 bases, with 11 bases between. The CDR3 has 12 residues. Germline V gives CDR1 SQVTM, CDR2 ANQGSEA. The specimen was central memory CD4+ T cells from blood. The sequence came from a young man in good health. The gene calls are TRBV29-1 and TRBJ1-1, with D possibly TRBD1 on 5 matching bases. DNA of the CDR3: TGCAGCGTTGAAAGGGGAGGGGATGAAGCTTTCTTT. This codes for CSVERGGDEAFF.